The clone carrying this TCR beta chain came up many times. This record belongs to a study of CD8 T cells in ankylosing spondylitis. This CDR3 region has 13 residues. Germline CDR1 SGHRS, CDR2 YFSETQ. Losses at the gene ends were 1 base for V and 5 bases for J; bases not matched to a gene: 3. TCRdb reanalysed the 5' RACE reads using MiXCR and keeps one entry per CDR3 protein. The table includes 180,000 or so distinct CDR3 sequences, roughly 12% detected once. The V call is TRBV5-1, the J call TRBJ2-7; 7 bases align to TRBD1. The source of this sequence is a male donor with ankylosing spondylitis or in good health (not recorded which). Sequencing was performed on blood, either unsorted or a sorted T cell fraction (not recorded which). The CDR3 region is CASSLPTGNEQYF. The CDR3 DNA sequence: TGCGCCAGCAGCTTGCCGACAGGGAACGAGCAGTACTTC. Using reference TRBV5-1 and TRBJ2-7 for the parts outside the CDR3, the full variable domain is KAGVTQTPRYLIKTRGQQVTLSCSPISGHRSVSWYQQTPGQGLQFLFEYFSETQRNKGNFPGRFSGRQFSNSRSEMNVSTLELGDSALYLCASSLPTGNEQYFGPGTRLTVT.